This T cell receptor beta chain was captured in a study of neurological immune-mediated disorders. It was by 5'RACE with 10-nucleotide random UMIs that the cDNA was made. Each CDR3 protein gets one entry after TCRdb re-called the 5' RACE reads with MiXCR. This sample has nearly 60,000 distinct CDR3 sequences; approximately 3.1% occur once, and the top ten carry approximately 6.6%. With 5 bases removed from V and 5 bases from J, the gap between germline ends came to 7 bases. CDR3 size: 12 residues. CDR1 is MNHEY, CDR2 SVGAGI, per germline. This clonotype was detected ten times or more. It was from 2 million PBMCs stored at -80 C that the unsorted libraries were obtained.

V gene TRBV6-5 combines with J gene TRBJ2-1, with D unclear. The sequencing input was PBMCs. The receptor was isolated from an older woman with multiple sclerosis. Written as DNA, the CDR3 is TGTGCCAGCAGTCAGTTGAACAATGAGCAGTTCTTC. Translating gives CASSQLNNEQFF.